Sequencing of this T cell receptor (beta chain) was carried out in a study of cytomegalovirus exposure and HLA in healthy donors. In the study overall: As an earlier analysis found, 180 million or so T cells yielded about 120 million unique TCR beta sequences. As released early, the data held some 85 million unique TCRs from HLA-typed donors. Study-level results: Serostatus for CMV was the only available immune exposure information.

Regarding this clone: Its antigen is not known.

The CDR3 is made up of 13 amino acids. CDR1 and CDR2 from the germline V gene are SGHVS and FNYEAQ. Trimming at V came to 1 base and at J to 6 bases, leaving 2 bases not matched to a gene. The PCR was carried out with 60 Vbeta primers and 13 Jbeta primers. Clones were read by immunoSEQ multiplex PCR, and TCRdb kept only the in-frame ones, dropping some. The data show 150,000 to 200,000 clones, around 81% seen once. The chain employs TRBV7-6 and TRBJ1-1, with 7 nucleotides matching TRBD1. This receptor was obtained from a man younger than 35 in good health and CMV-seronegative. Sequencing was performed on PBMCs. The CDR3 coding sequence is TGTGCCAGCAGCTTAGACAGGGGCTCTGAAGCTTTCTTT. Translating it yields CASSLDRGSEAFF.